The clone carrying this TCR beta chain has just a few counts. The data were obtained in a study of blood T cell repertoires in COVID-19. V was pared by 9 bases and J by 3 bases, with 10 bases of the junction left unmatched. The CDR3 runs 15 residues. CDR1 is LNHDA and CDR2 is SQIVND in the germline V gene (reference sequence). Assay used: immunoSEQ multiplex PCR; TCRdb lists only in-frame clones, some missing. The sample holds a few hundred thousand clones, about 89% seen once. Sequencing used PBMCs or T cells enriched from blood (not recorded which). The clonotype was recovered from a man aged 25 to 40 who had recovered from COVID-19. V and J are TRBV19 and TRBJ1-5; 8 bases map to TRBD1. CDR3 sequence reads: CASKHRGRNNQPQHF. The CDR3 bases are TGTGCCAGCAAACACAGGGGGAGGAACAATCAGCCCCAGCATTTT.